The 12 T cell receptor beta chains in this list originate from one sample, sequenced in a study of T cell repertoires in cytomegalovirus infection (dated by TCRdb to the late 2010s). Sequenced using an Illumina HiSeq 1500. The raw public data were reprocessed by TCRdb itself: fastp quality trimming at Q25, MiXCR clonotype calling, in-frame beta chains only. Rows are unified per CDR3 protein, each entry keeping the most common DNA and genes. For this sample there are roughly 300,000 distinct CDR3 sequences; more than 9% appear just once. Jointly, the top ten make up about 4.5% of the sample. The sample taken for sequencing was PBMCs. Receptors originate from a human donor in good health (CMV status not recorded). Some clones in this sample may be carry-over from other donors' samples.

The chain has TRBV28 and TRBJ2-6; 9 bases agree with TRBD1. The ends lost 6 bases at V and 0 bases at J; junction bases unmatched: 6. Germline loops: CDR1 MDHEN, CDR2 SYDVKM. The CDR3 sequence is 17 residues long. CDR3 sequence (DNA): TGTGCCAGCAGCATACAGGGGGCCGGCTCTGGGGCCAACGTCCTGACTTTC. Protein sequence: CASSIQGAGSGANVLTF.

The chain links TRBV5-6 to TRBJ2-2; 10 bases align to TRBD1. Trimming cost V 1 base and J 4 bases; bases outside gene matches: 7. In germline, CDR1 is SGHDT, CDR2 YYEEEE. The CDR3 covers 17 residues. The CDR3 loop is CASSLPAGQGFTGELFF. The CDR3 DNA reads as TGTGCCAGCAGCTTGCCAGCGGGACAGGGGTTCACCGGGGAGCTGTTTTTT. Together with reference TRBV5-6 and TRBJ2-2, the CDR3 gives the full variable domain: DAGVTQSPTHLIKTRGQQVTLRCSPKSGHDTVSWYQQALGQGPQFIFQYYEEEERQRGNFPDRFSGHQFPNYSSELNVNALLLGDSALYLCASSLPAGQGFTGELFFGEGSRLTVL.

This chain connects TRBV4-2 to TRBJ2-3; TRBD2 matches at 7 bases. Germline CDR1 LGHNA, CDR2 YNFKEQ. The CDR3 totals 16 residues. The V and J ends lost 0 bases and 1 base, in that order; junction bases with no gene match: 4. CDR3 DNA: TGTGCCAGCAGCCAAGATAAGGGACTACGCACAGATACGCAGTATTTT. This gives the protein CASSQDKGLRTDTQYF.

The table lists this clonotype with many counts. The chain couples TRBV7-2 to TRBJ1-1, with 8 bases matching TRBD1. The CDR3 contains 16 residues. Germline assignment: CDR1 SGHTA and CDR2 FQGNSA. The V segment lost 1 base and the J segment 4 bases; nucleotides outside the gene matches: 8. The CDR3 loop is CASSLGAGGGGTEAFF. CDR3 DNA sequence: TGTGCCAGCAGCTTAGGGGCAGGGGGCGGGGGCACTGAAGCTTTCTTT.

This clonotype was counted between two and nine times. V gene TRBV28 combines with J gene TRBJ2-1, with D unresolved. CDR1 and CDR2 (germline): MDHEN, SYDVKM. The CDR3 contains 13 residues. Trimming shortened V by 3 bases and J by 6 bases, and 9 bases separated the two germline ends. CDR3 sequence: CASSFRKGNEQFF. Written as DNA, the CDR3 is TGTGCCAGCAGTTTCCGCAAGGGCAATGAGCAGTTCTTC.

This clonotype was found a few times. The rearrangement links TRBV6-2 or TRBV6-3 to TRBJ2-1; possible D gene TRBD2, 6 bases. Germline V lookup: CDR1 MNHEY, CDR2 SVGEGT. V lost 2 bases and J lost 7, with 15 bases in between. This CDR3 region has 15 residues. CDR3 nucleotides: TGTGCCAGCAGTTACCGGGACCCCGGGGGTAATGAGCAGTTCTTC. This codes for CASSYRDPGGNEQFF.

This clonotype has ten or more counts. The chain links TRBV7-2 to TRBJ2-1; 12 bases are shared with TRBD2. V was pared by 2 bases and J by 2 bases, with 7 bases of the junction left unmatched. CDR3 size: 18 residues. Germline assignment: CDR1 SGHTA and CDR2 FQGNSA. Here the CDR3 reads CASSLKLAGGYTYNEQFF. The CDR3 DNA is TGTGCCAGCAGCTTAAAACTAGCGGGGGGATACACCTACAATGAGCAGTTCTTC. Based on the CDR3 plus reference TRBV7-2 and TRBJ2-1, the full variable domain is GAGVSQSPSNKVTEKGKDVELRCDPISGHTALYWYRQSLGQGLEFLIYFQGNSAPDKSGLPSDRFSAERTGGSVSTLTIQRTQQEDSAVYLCASSLKLAGGYTYNEQFFGPGTRLTVL.

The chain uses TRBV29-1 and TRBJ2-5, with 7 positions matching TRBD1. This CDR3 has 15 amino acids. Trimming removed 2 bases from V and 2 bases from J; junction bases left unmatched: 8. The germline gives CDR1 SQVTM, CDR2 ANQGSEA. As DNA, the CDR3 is TGCAGCGTTGAAAGGGACAGCCAGCCTCAAGAGACCCAGTACTTC. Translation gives CSVERDSQPQETQYF.

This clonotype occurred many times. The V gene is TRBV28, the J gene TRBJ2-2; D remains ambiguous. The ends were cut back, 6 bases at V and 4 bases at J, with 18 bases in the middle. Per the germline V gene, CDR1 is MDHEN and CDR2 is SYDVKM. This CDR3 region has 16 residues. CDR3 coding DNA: TGTGCCAGCAGCCTAGACATTCTTACGGGCACCGGGGAGCTGTTTTTT. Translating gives CASSLDILTGTGELFF.

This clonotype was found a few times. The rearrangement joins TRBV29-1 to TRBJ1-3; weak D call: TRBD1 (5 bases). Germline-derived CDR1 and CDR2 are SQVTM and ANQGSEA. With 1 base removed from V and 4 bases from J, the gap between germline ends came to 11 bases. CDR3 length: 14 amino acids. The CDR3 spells CSVEGPGSGNTIYF. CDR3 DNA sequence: TGCAGCGTTGAAGGGCCAGGGAGCGGAAACACCATATATTTT.

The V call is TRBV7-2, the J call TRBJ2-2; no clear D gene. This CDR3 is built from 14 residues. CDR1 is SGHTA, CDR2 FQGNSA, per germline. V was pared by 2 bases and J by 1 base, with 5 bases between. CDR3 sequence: CASSLFRNTGELFF. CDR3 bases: TGTGCCAGCAGCTTATTCAGGAACACCGGGGAGCTGTTTTTT.

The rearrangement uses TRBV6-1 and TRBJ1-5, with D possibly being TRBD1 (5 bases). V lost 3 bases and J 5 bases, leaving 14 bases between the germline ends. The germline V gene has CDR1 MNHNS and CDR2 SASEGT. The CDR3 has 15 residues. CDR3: CASSEGWGIDQPQHF. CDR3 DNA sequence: TGTGCCAGCAGTGAGGGTTGGGGGATCGATCAGCCCCAGCATTTT.